This T cell receptor (beta chain) was sequenced during a study of T cell responses to AZD1222 COVID-19 vaccine. This clone has only a few counts. Libraries were prepared by immunoSEQ multiplex PCR; TCRdb keeps only in-frame clonotypes and omits some of them. The table records tens of thousands of clones, around 83% of them present only once. Trimming removed 7 bases at V and 2 bases at J, with 11 bases between. The CDR3 has 13 amino acids. Germline CDR1 reads MNHEY; CDR2 reads SVGAGI. The sequence came from an adult in good health. The source was peripheral blood, collected on day 0 of MenACWY control vaccination. The chain combines TRBV6-5 with TRBJ1-1; D unclear. CDR3 sequence reads: CASIGYLNTEAFF. DNA for the CDR3: TGTGCCAGCATCGGATATCTTAACACTGAAGCTTTCTTT.